This T cell receptor beta chain was observed in a study of blood T cell repertoires in COVID-19. V shed 0 bases and J shed 4 bases, with 10 bases lying between them. Germline V lookup: CDR1 MNHEY, CDR2 SVGAGI. The CDR3 consists of 15 residues. TCRdb's table, derived via immunoSEQ multiplex PCR, lists solely in-frame clones and lacks some. Of under 250,000 clones listed, 83% were seen once; the top ten hold 8.6%. The sequencing input was peripheral blood. The rearrangement uses TRBV6-5 and TRBJ1-5; D might be TRBD1 (5 bases). The sequence derives from a man aged 35 to 55 with active or convalescent COVID-19. The CDR3 DNA follows: TGTGCCAGCAGTTACTCCCGACAGTTTAATCAGCCCCAGCATTTT. Translated: CASSYSRQFNQPQHF.